This T cell receptor beta chain was identified during a study of cytomegalovirus exposure and HLA in healthy donors (dated by TCRdb to 2016 to 2017). Looking at the study overall: A later analysis indicated that the roughly 120 validation repertoires were generated on the platform also employed for the 700 or so repertoires of the first cohort. To predict cytomegalovirus infection status, the study combined high-throughput TCR immunosequencing, statistical association of individual TCRs with disease status, and machine learning. Besides the first cohort of around 700 subjects, a separate validation cohort made up of some 110 different subjects was used. The study aimed to test whether cataloging public T cell receptors could reveal signatures of past pathogen exposure. Beyond this particular receptor, the publication reports: In both the original and validation cohorts, the classifier was reported to diagnose cytomegalovirus status with high specificity and sensitivity. Most TCR sequences were observed very rarely across donors, whereas some public TCRs were present in many individuals. All 120 or so repertoires were used to score co-occurrence in the validation cohort in a later analysis, because that analysis had no HLA typing for the cohort. In a later analysis, TCRs clustered in the first cohort were found to also tend to co-occur in the roughly 120 validation repertoires, with approximately 94% of cluster scores above 0. A total of 164 TCR beta chains were listed by the study as associated with cytomegalovirus. The authors suggested that the approach could potentially be extended to other disease states and immunological phenotypes. A few of the identified cytomegalovirus-associated TCR beta chains were confirmed in vitro to be specific for cytomegalovirus antigens.

The donors belonged to the validation cohort of about 120 subjects, which was separate from the roughly 700-subject first cohort. Deletion took 0 bases off V and 3 bases off J, with a span of 9 bases between the germline ends. The cysteine opens and the phenylalanine closes a CDR3 of 14 amino acids. Only the CDR3 DNA stays, 42 bases, in frame from base 1. The germline V gene specifies SGDLS as CDR1 and YYNGEE as CDR2. Library creation used the immunoSEQ multiplex PCR assay. As for the original processing: A statistical classification framework was built to diagnose cytomegalovirus status from the catalog of TCR beta chain sequences. TCRdb took over this immuneACCESS table, retaining in-frame rearrangements with V and J assigned. Such tables are incomplete; in checked studies, under half of the missing clones stem from an unresolved V gene, and the remainder is unexplained. That table supplies the V and J calls and clone size; D and trimming were determined from the DNA. This sample lists approximately 220,000 clones; around 80% were detected once. The ten biggest clones cover around an eighth of the sample.

Worth noting for this clone: Its antigen remains undetermined. No clone much larger than this one lies a single base away; base qualities are absent.

This sequence originates from a woman in her 30s in good health and CMV-seropositive. The chain was built from TRBV9 and TRBJ1-1; the D segment cannot be called with confidence. The specimen was PBMCs. DNA sequence: TGTGCCAGCAGCGTAGGAGTCCGCTACACTGAAGCTTTCTTT. The encoded protein is CASSVGVRYTEAFF.